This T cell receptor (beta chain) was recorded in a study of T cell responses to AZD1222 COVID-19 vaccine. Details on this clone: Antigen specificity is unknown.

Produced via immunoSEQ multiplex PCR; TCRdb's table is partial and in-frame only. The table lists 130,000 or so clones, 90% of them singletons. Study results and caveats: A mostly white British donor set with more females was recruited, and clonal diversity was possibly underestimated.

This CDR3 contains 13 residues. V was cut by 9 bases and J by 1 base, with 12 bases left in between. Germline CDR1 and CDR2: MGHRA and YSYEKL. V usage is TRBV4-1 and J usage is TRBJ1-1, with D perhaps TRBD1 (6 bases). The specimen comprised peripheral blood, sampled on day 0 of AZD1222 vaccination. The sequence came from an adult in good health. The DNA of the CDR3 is TGCGCCAGTCAATCGACAGGGAACACTGAAGCTTTCTTT. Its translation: CASQSTGNTEAFF.